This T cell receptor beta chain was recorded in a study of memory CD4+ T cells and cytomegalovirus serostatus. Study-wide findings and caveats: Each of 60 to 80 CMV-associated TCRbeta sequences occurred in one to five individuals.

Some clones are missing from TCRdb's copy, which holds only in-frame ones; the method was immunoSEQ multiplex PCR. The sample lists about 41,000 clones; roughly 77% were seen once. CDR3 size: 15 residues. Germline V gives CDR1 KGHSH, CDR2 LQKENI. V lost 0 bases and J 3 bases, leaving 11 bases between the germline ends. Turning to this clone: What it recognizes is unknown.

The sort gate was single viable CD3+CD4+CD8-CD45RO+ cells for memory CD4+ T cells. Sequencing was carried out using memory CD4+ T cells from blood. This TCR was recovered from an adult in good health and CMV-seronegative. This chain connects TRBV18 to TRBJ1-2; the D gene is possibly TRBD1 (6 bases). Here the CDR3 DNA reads TGTGCCAGCTCACCACCAACAGGGAGGGACTATGGCTACACCTTC. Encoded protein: CASSPPTGRDYGYTF.